The clone carrying this T cell receptor (beta chain) was seen more than once but under ten times. Its antigen is unknown. The sample comes from a study of T-cell reconstitution after alpha-beta-depleted transplantation in children. Broader study findings: In patients about two months after transplant, alpha-beta T cells reportedly arose from several hundred expanded graft clones.

The CDR3 contains 15 residues. The V gene's germline CDR1 is LNHNV and CDR2 YYDKDF (reference sequence). The ends were cut back, 1 base at V and 0 bases at J, with 9 bases in the middle. Library preparation (for TCRbeta) was performed with unique molecular identifiers. TCRdb redid the calling of the PCR reads with MiXCR, one entry per CDR3 protein. The sample holds 780,000 or so distinct CDR3 sequences; under 20% are singletons and the top ten take approximately 5%. The origin of this receptor is a male patient younger than 18 who had a stem cell transplant for acute lymphoblastic leukemia, so the T cells may come from the graft donor. The chain combines TRBV15 with TRBJ1-2; weak D call: TRBD1 (6 bases). Sequences were derived from PBMCs, mostly from graft donor cells, sampled 360 days after TCRalphabeta/CD19-depleted stem cell transplant. CDR3: CATSRGGGANYGYTF. The CDR3 DNA reads TGTGCCACCAGCAGAGGAGGGGGGGCTAACTATGGCTACACCTTC.